This T cell receptor beta chain was captured in a study of T cells in Graves' hyperthyroidism and ophthalmopathy. In the study overall: It was at initial diagnosis, before any treatment, that peripheral blood was collected. Study observations and caveats: A model built on 13 V-J features separated ophthalmopathy from stable hyperthyroidism.

Trimming removed 2 bases from V and 8 bases from J; junction bases left unmatched: 11. This CDR3 contains 16 residues. As concerns this clonotype: Its target is unknown.

What was amplified from RNA transcripts were TCR beta CDR3 regions. In the first-round RT-PCR of the TCR CDR3, the HTBI primer set was used. TCRdb called the multiplex PCR reads again in MiXCR, with one record for every CDR3 protein. The repertoire holds about 720,000 distinct CDR3 sequences, with about 17% as singletons. Patients having uncontrolled infection, another autoimmune disease, pregnancy or lactation were not included. Used for diagnoses were clinical symptoms, serum thyroxine and TRAb, thyroid ultrasound and orbital computed tomography. The clonotype comes from a man aged 18 to 30 with Graves' hyperthyroidism. This chain connects TRBV12-3 or TRBV12-4 to TRBJ2-1; 8 positions match TRBD1. The sequenced material came from blood. DNA for the CDR3: TGTGCCAGCAGTTTAAGAGCCAGGGGGCTTGGCCATGAGCAGTTCTTC. Translated, it gives CASSLRARGLGHEQFF.